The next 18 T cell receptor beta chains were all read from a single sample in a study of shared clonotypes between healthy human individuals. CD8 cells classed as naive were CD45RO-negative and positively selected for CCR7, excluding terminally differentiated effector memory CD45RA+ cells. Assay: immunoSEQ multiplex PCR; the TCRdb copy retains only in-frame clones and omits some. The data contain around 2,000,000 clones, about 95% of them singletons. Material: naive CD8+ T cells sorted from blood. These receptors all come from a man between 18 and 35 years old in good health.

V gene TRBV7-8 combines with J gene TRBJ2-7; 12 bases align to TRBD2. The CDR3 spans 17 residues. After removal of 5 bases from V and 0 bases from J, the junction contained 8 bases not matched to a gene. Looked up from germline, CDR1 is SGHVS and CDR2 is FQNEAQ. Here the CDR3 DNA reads TGTGCCAGCAGCCAGGGACTAGCGGGCGTAAGCTCCTACGAGCAGTACTTC. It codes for CASSQGLAGVSSYEQYF.

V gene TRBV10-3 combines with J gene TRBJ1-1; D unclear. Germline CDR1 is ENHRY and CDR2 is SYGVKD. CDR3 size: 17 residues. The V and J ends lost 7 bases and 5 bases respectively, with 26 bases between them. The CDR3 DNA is TGTGCCATCACTCGAACGGAACCGGACTCCCCGCGGACTGAAGCTTTCTTT. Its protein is CAITRTEPDSPRTEAFF.

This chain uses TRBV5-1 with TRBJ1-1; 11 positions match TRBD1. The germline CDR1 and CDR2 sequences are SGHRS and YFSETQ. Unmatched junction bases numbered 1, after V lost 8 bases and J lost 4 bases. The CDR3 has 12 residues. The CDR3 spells CASGTGGTEAFF. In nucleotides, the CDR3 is TGCGCCAGTGGGACAGGGGGCACTGAAGCTTTCTTT. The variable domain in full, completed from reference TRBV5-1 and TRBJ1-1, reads KAGVTQTPRYLIKTRGQQVTLSCSPISGHRSVSWYQQTPGQGLQFLFEYFSETQRNKGNFPGRFSGRQFSNSRSEMNVSTLELGDSALYLCASGTGGTEAFFGQGTRLTVV.

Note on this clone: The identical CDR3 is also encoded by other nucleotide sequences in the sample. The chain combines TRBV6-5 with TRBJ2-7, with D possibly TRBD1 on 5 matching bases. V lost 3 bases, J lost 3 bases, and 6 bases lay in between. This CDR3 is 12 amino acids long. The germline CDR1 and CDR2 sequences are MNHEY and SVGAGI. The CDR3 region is CASSYQGYEQYF. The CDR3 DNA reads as TGTGCCAGCAGTTATCAGGGCTACGAGCAGTACTTC.

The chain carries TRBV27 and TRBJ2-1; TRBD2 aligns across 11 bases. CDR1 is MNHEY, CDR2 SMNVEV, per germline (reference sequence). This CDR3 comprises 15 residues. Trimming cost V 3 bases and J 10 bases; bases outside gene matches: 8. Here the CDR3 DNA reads TGTGCCAGCAGTTTTTCTCCTAGCGGGGGGTGGGAGCAGTTCTTC. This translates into CASSFSPSGGWEQFF.

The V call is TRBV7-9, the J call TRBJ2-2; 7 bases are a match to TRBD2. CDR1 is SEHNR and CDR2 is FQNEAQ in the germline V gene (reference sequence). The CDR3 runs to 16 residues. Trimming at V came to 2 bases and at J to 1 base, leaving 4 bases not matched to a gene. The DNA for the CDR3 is TGTGCCAGCAGCTTACTCACTAGCGAGAACACCGGGGAGCTGTTTTTT. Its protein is CASSLLTSENTGELFF.

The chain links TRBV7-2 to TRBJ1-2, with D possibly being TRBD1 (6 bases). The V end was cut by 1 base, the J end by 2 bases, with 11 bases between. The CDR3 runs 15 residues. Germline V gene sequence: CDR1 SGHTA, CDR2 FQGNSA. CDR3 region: CASSLVLDRNYGYTF. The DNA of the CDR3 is TGTGCCAGCAGCTTAGTTTTGGACAGAAACTATGGCTACACCTTC. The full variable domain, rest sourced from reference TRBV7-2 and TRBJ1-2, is GAGVSQSPSNKVTEKGKDVELRCDPISGHTALYWYRQSLGQGLEFLIYFQGNSAPDKSGLPSDRFSAERTGGSVSTLTIQRTQQEDSAVYLCASSLVLDRNYGYTFGSGTRLTVV.

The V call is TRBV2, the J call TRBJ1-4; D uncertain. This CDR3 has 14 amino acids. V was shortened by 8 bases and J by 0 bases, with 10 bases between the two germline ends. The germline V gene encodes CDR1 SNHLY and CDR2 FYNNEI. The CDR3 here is CASSATPTNEKLFF. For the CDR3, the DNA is TGTGCCAGCTCCGCTACACCAACTAATGAAAAACTGTTTTTT.

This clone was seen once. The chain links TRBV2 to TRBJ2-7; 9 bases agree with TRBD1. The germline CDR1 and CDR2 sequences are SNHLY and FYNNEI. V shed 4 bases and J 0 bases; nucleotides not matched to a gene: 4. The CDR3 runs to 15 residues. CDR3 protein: CASSAGQGSSYEQYF. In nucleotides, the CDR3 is TGTGCCAGCAGTGCCGGACAGGGGAGCTCCTACGAGCAGTACTTC.

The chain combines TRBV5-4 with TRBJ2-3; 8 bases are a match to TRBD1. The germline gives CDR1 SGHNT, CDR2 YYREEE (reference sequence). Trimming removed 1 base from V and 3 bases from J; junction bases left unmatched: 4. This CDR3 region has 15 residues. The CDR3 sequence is CASSLTGQGTDTQYF. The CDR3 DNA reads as TGTGCCAGCAGCTTGACCGGACAGGGAACAGATACGCAGTATTTT.

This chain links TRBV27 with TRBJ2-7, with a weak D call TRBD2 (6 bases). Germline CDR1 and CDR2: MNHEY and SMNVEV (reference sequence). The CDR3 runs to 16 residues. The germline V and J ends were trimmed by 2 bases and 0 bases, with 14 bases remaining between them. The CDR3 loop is CASSLRGAGSSYEQYF. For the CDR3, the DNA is TGTGCCAGCAGTTTACGAGGAGCGGGTAGCTCCTACGAGCAGTACTTC.

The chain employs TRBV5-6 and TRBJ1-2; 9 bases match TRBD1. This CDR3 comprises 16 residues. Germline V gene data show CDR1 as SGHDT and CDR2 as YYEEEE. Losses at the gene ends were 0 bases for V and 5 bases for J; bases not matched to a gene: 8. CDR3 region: CASSLEGQGTLYGYTF. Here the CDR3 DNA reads TGTGCCAGCAGCTTGGAAGGACAGGGGACCCTATATGGCTACACCTTC.

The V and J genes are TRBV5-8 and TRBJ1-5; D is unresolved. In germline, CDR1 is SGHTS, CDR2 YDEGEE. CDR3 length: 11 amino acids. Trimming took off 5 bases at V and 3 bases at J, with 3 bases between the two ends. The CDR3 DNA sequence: TGTGCCAGCAGTTACAATCAGCCCCAGCATTTT. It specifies CASSYNQPQHF.

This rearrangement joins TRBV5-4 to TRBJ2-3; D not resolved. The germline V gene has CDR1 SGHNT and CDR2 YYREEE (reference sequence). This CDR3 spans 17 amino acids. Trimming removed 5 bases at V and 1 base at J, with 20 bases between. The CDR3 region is CASSLADGGLGTDTQYF. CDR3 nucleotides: TGTGCCAGCAGTCTGGCGGACGGCGGATTGGGCACAGATACGCAGTATTTT.

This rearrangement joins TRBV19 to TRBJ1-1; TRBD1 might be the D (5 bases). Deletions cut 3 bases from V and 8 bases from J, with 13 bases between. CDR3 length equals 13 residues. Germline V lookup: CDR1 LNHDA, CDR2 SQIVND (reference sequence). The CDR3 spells CASSIARVEEAFF. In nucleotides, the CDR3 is TGTGCCAGTAGTATCGCCAGGGTCGAGGAAGCTTTCTTT.

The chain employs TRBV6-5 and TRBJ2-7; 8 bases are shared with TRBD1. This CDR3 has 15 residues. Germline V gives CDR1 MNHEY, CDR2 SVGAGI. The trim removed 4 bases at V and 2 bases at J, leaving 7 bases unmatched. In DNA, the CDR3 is TGTGCCAGCAGTTTCGGACAGGGATGGGCCTACGAGCAGTACTTC. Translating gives CASSFGQGWAYEQYF.

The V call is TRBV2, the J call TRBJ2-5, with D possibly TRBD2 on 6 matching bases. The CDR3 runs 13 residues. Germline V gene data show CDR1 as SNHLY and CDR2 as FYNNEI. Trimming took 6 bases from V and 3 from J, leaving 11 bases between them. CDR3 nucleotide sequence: TGTGCCAGCAGGGCTATAGCGGAAGAGACCCAGTACTTC. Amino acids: CASRAIAEETQYF.

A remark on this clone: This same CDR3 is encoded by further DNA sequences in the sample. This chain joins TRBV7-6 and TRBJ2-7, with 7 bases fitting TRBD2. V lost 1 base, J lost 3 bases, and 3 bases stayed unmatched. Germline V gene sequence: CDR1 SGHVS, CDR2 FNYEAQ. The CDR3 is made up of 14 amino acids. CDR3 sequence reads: CASSLGEGGYEQYF. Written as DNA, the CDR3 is TGTGCCAGCAGCTTAGGGGAGGGCGGCTACGAGCAGTACTTC.